What follows are 22 T cell receptor beta chains derived from one specimen sequenced in a study of blood T cells in healthy people across ages. Next came a second PCR, run for roughly 6 to 11 cycles, which used a sample-barcoded 5' primer along with a J-beta primer mix. TCRdb itself ran the 5' RACE reads through MiXCR, one entry per CDR3 protein. The sample yields about 680,000 distinct CDR3 sequences, 49% seen once. The sample consisted of blood. The receptor set was obtained from a woman aged 55-75 years in good health.

The CDR3, as DNA: TGTGCCAGCAGTAAGGCACCCGGGGACTATGGCTACACCTTC. Translated: CASSKAPGDYGYTF. The V and J genes are TRBV9 and TRBJ1-2, with D uncertain. CDR1 and CDR2 (germline): SGDLS, YYNGEE. The CDR3 spans 14 residues. The V and J ends lost 5 bases and 3 bases respectively, with 14 bases between them.

This clonotype was seen repeatedly, ten times or more. This chain links TRBV5-1 with TRBJ2-7, with TRBD2 matching over 7 bases. With 2 bases clipped from V and 3 bases from J, the junction kept 8 bases outside the gene matches. This CDR3 has 15 residues. CDR1 is SGHRS and CDR2 is YFSETQ in the germline V gene. The DNA for the CDR3 is TGCGCCAGCAGCTTCGTGGCGGGAGAGATCTACGAGCAGTACTTC. Residues: CASSFVAGEIYEQYF.

The CDR3: CASSLWENEQYF. In DNA, the CDR3 is TGTGCCAGCAGCTTATGGGAAAACGAGCAGTACTTC. The J gene is TRBJ2-7, the V gene TRBV7-6; no definite D call. CDR1 is SGHVS and CDR2 is FNYEAQ in the germline V gene. Trimming left V 2 bases short and J 5 bases short, with 7 bases between. The CDR3 runs to 12 residues.

This rearrangement joins TRBV30 to TRBJ1-2; TRBD1 is a possible D gene (6 bases). Germline CDR1 GTSNPN, CDR2 SVGIG (reference sequence). The V gene lost 1 base and the J gene lost 6 bases, with 18 bases spanning the gap. This CDR3 comprises 15 residues. CDR3 DNA: TGTGCCTGGAGTGGTGGTGGCAGGGGAACCAATGGCTACACCTTC. It is translated as CAWSGGGRGTNGYTF.

This clonotype appeared a single time. This chain connects TRBV20-1 to TRBJ2-5, with 10 bases that match TRBD2. This CDR3 region has 17 residues. V dropped 3 bases and J dropped 4; count of bases not matched to a gene: 14. The germline gives CDR1 DFQATT, CDR2 SNEGSKA (reference sequence). The CDR3 DNA is TGCAGTGCTAGCCGAGGGACTAGCGCTTGGTTCCCAGAGACCCAGTACTTC. This codes for CSASRGTSAWFPETQYF.

The chain links TRBV28 to TRBJ2-4; 8 positions agree with TRBD2. The DNA matches TRBJ2-7 better at its end, which makes the J call doubtful. The CDR3 is made up of 14 amino acids. Per germline, CDR1 MDHEN and CDR2 SYDVKM. The CDR3 DNA follows: TGTGCCAGCAGCACCAGCGGGAGTCGTTACGAGCAGTACTTC. Amino acid sequence: CASSTSGSRYEQYF.

Concerning this clonotype: A read error may produce the germline difference seen at one junction end. The DNA of the CDR3 is TGTGCCAGCAGCCAAGAAAGTACAGTCTATGGCTACATCTTC. Translated, it gives CASSQESTVYGYIF. The rearrangement uses TRBV4-2 and TRBJ1-2; no clear D. CDR1 and CDR2 from the germline V gene are LGHNA and YNFKEQ. The CDR3 covers 14 residues.

This clonotype has only a few counts. The J gene is TRBJ2-1, the V gene TRBV20-1, with D tentatively TRBD2 (7 bases). Germline V CDR1 and CDR2: DFQATT, SNEGSKA (reference sequence). The CDR3 contains 16 residues. V was shortened by 4 bases and J by 3 bases, with 19 bases between the two germline ends. This CDR3 reads CSATERGEGRYNEQFF. CDR3 DNA sequence: TGCAGTGCTACAGAGAGGGGGGAGGGCCGCTACAATGAGCAGTTCTTC.

Many counts were recorded for this clonotype. This chain links TRBV29-1 with TRBJ2-5; D possibly corresponds to TRBD2 (5 bases). The end of the DNA fits TRBJ2-7 better, so the J call may be wrong. This CDR3 is built from 14 residues. Germline CDR1 and CDR2: SQVTM and ANQGSEA. The DNA of the CDR3 is TGCAGCGTTGAGGATGATCAGACTCGGGGCGAGCAGTACTTC. Translated: CSVEDDQTRGEQYF.

The V gene is TRBV5-4, the J gene TRBJ2-3, with D perhaps TRBD2 (6 bases). The ends were cut back, 0 bases at V and 1 base at J, with 12 bases in the middle. The CDR3 has 16 amino acids. Per germline, CDR1 SGHNT and CDR2 YYREEE (reference sequence). For the CDR3, the DNA is TGTGCCAGCAGCTTGGCCGGGCGGGACGGCACAGATACGCAGTATTTT. Translation gives CASSLAGRDGTDTQYF.

The genes are TRBV20-1 and TRBJ1-1; a possible D gene is TRBD1 (6 bases). The germline V gene has CDR1 DFQATT and CDR2 SNEGSKA (reference sequence). V was clipped by 6 bases and J by 2 bases, with 13 bases between them. The CDR3 contains 13 residues. Here the CDR3 DNA reads TGCAGTGCCAGCGGGACATCTAACACTGAAGCTTTCTTT. It codes for CSASGTSNTEAFF.

The chain carries TRBV15 and TRBJ2-5; weak D call: TRBD2 (6 bases). Trimming shortened V by 1 base and J by 2 bases, and 14 bases separated the two germline ends. CDR1 is LNHNV and CDR2 is YYDKDF in the germline V gene (reference sequence). This CDR3 has 16 residues. DNA of the CDR3: TGTGCCACCAGCAGAGGCTTTCGGGCGGGACAAGAGACCCAGTACTTC. Protein sequence: CATSRGFRAGQETQYF.

This chain's CDR3 is CASSLGSASYEQYF. CDR3 nucleotide sequence: TGCGCCAGCAGCTTGGGTTCGGCTTCCTACGAGCAGTACTTC. J is TRBJ2-7 and V is TRBV5-1, with D uncertain. Germline CDR1 and CDR2: SGHRS and YFSETQ. There are 14 residues in the CDR3. The V and J ends lost 0 bases and 1 base respectively, with 8 bases between them.

This chain connects TRBV20-1 to TRBJ1-4; 8 nucleotides align to TRBD1. Germline V lookup: CDR1 DFQATT, CDR2 SNEGSKA (reference sequence). Germline trimming cut 0 bases from V and 8 bases from J; bases unmatched to any gene: 5. The CDR3 has 14 residues. The CDR3 DNA reads TGCAGTGCTAGAGAAGGACAGGGCGGCGAAAAACTGTTTTTT. Translating gives CSAREGQGGEKLFF.

The chain links TRBV6-2 or TRBV6-3 to TRBJ2-1; TRBD2 might be the D (6 bases). The length of the CDR3 is 16 residues. Trimming pared 3 bases from V and 10 bases from J, leaving 22 bases between. CDR1 and CDR2 from the germline V gene are MNHEY and SVGEGT. CDR3 region: CASSYELGGISEEQFF. In DNA form, the CDR3 reads TGTGCCAGCAGTTATGAATTGGGCGGGATCTCAGAAGAGCAGTTCTTC.

This clonotype was recorded at least ten times. This chain uses TRBV20-1 with TRBJ2-7; tentatively, D is TRBD2 (5 bases). The CDR3 is 12 amino acids. Deletions cut 6 bases from V and 1 base from J, with 10 bases between. Germline V gene lookup returns CDR1 DFQATT and CDR2 SNEGSKA (reference sequence). The CDR3 nucleotides are TGCAGTGCCGACGGGGAATCCTACGAGCAGTACTTC. This sequence encodes CSADGESYEQYF.

This clonotype turned up a few times. The V gene is TRBV29-1, the J gene TRBJ1-1; tentative D call: TRBD1 (6 bases). Germline V gene data show CDR1 as SQVTM and CDR2 as ANQGSEA. Trimming left V 7 bases short and J 5 bases short, with 26 bases between. The CDR3 covers 16 residues. The CDR3 DNA reads TGCAGCGCTACCCACAGGGCCGTCGCCGAGAGAACTGAAGCTTTCTTT. Protein sequence: CSATHRAVAERTEAFF.

The chain recombines TRBV11-2 with TRBJ2-1; either TRBD1 or TRBD2 may fit D (5 bases each). Germline assignment: CDR1 SGHAT and CDR2 FQNNGV. The CDR3 sequence is 17 residues long. The V end lost 1 base, the J end lost 2 bases, and 15 bases lay between the germline ends. For the CDR3, the DNA is TGTGCCAGCAGCTTAGGACGGGACCCTCGCGCCTACAATGAGCAGTTCTTC. Its protein is CASSLGRDPRAYNEQFF.

A note on this clonotype: Mismatch with germline at one junction end may stem from a read error. The genes are TRBV14 and TRBJ2-7, with 7 bases aligning to TRBD1. There are 14 residues in the CDR3. In germline, CDR1 is SGHDN, CDR2 FVKESK. This CDR3 is CASSQDWDSYEQYF. For the CDR3, the DNA is TGCGCCAGCAGCCAAGACTGGGACAGCTACGAGCAGTACTTC.

The chain carries TRBV5-6 and TRBJ2-5; no reliable D call. Germline values: CDR1 SGHDT, CDR2 YYEEEE. Trimming shortened V by 4 bases and J by 2 bases, and 9 bases separated the two germline ends. This CDR3 spans 13 amino acids. CDR3 nucleotides: TGTGCCAGCAGCGCTTACGAGCAAGAGACCCAGTACTTC. This translates into CASSAYEQETQYF.

This clonotype came up a few times. DNA for the CDR3: TGTGCCAGCAGTTCCGGGACAGGGTATATGAACACTGAAGCTTTCTTT. Translated: CASSSGTGYMNTEAFF. This sequence joins TRBV28 and TRBJ1-1; 9 positions match TRBD1. J lost 0 bases, V lost 4 bases, and 6 bases had no gene match. This CDR3 contains 16 residues. The germline V gene has CDR1 MDHEN and CDR2 SYDVKM.

V usage is TRBV5-1 and J usage is TRBJ2-1, with 7 bases that match TRBD2. Per the germline V gene, CDR1 is SGHRS and CDR2 is YFSETQ. CDR3 length: 13 residues. V lost 4 bases and J lost 14; bases outside the gene matches: 12. The DNA for the CDR3 is TGCGCCAGCAGCCCGATGGGCGGGGGAGGAAAGTTCTTC. It yields the protein CASSPMGGGGKFF. The whole variable domain, filled in from reference TRBV5-1 and TRBJ2-1, reads KAGVTQTPRYLIKTRGQQVTLSCSPISGHRSVSWYQQTPGQGLQFLFEYFSETQRNKGNFPGRFSGRQFSNSRSEMNVSTLELGDSALYLCASSPMGGGGKFFGPGTRLTVL.